This TCR beta chain comes out of a study of blood T cell repertoires in COVID-19. Only in-frame clones appear in the TCRdb table, and some are missing; sequencing was by immunoSEQ multiplex PCR. The sample comprises 280,000 or so clones, around 88% of which are singletons, and about 5.7% rests with the top ten. The CDR3 consists of 14 residues. The germline CDR1 and CDR2 sequences are MNHEY and SVGAGI. V was pared by 5 bases and J by 2 bases, with 10 bases between. What was sequenced was PBMCs or T cells enriched from blood (not recorded which). The chain joins TRBV6-5 to TRBJ2-1, with D perhaps matching TRBD2 (6 bases). The TCR sequence derives from a woman aged 40 to 55 who had recovered from COVID-19. DNA of the CDR3: TGTGCCAGCAGTCGTAGCGGAACCTACAATGAGCAGTTCTTC. The encoded protein is CASSRSGTYNEQFF.